The 15 T cell receptor beta chains below were found in one sample sequenced in a study of blood T cell repertoires in COVID-19. Data came from immunoSEQ multiplex PCR; TCRdb stores just in-frame clones and leaves some out. In the table there are about 300,000 clones, 85% to 90% of which are singletons. The sequencing input was peripheral blood. The source of these receptors is a young woman with COVID-19, enrolled during active disease.

The chain has TRBV19 and TRBJ2-1; D remains ambiguous. Germline V gene sequence: CDR1 LNHDA, CDR2 SQIVND (reference sequence). CDR3 length: 13 amino acids. Trimming took off 8 bases at V and 5 bases at J, with 13 bases between the two ends. CDR3 residues: CASASAVDNEQFF. The CDR3 bases are TGTGCCAGTGCGTCCGCCGTGGACAATGAGCAGTTCTTC.

The chain combines TRBV19 with TRBJ1-2; 8 bases map to TRBD1. The CDR3 covers 15 residues. CDR1 is LNHDA and CDR2 is SQIVND in the germline V gene (reference sequence). V was pared by 5 bases and J by 7 bases, with 12 bases of the junction left unmatched. The chain's CDR3 is CASSAQLGQVVGYTF. The CDR3 nucleotides read TGTGCCAGTAGTGCTCAATTGGGACAGGTGGTTGGCTACACCTTC.

The chain uses TRBV27 and TRBJ1-6; TRBD1 aligns across 7 bases. V lost 3 bases and J lost 7; bases outside the gene matches: 3. Germline values: CDR1 MNHEY, CDR2 SMNVEV (reference sequence). The CDR3 runs 14 residues. CDR3 sequence reads: CASSLRRGNSPLHF. In DNA form, the CDR3 reads TGTGCCAGCAGTTTGCGCAGGGGGAATTCACCCCTCCACTTT.

This clone was picked up a small number of times. The chain employs TRBV6-5 and TRBJ1-6, with D perhaps matching TRBD1 (6 bases). Germline lookup yields CDR1 MNHEY and CDR2 SVGAGI. V was cut by 6 bases and J by 7 bases, with 13 bases left in between. The CDR3 has 14 residues. CDR3 nucleotide sequence: TGTGCCAGCAGCCCCCAGGGGCCAAATTCACCCCTCCACTTT. This codes for CASSPQGPNSPLHF.

This clone was observed a single time. The chain links TRBV25-1 to TRBJ1-4; tentative D call: TRBD1 (6 bases). Germline assignment: CDR1 MGHDK and CDR2 SYGVNS. With 4 bases removed from V and 3 bases from J, the gap between germline ends came to 12 bases. This CDR3 has 15 residues. CDR3 region: CASSGLGTPNEKLFF. The CDR3, as DNA: TGTGCCAGCAGTGGTCTAGGGACACCTAATGAAAAACTGTTTTTT.

The rearrangement links TRBV6-1 to TRBJ1-5; 7 nucleotides match TRBD1. Germline CDR1 and CDR2: MNHNS and SASEGT. This CDR3 has 16 amino acids. J lost 2 bases, V lost 4 bases, and 8 bases had no gene match. The CDR3 nucleotides are TGTGCCAGCAGTGGACACAGGGGTGGGGGCAATCAGCCCCAGCATTTT. Translating gives CASSGHRGGGNQPQHF.

The table lists this clone with a count of one. The chain employs TRBV19 and TRBJ1-5; TRBD1 is a possible D gene (6 bases). The length of the CDR3 is 17 residues. Germline V CDR1 and CDR2: LNHDA, SQIVND (reference sequence). V dropped 3 bases and J dropped 4 bases, with 19 bases sitting between them. CDR3 residues: CASSIKTGTRRNQPQHF. For the CDR3, the DNA is TGTGCCAGTAGTATCAAAACCGGGACACGAAGGAATCAGCCCCAGCATTTT.

This clone showed up just once. The chain links TRBV19 to TRBJ1-2, with 7 nucleotides matching TRBD1. V lost 0 bases, J lost 7 bases, and 17 bases stayed unmatched. This CDR3 is 18 amino acids long. Looked up from germline, CDR1 is LNHDA and CDR2 is SQIVND (reference sequence). The chain's CDR3 is CASSIDITGRTGLFGYTF. DNA of the CDR3: TGTGCCAGTAGTATAGATATAACGGGGAGGACAGGCTTATTTGGCTACACCTTC.

The CDR3 nucleotides read TGTGCCAGCAGACTGGACAGGGACTACGAGCAGTACGTC. This encodes CASRLDRDYEQYV. The chain links TRBV12-3 or TRBV12-4 to TRBJ2-7; 8 bases match TRBD1. The CDR3 length is 13 residues. Germline trimming cut 6 bases from V and 3 bases from J; bases unmatched to any gene: 4.

The rearrangement links TRBV28 to TRBJ2-1, with D perhaps TRBD2 (6 bases). Germline V gene sequence: CDR1 MDHEN, CDR2 SYDVKM. The CDR3 extends over 15 amino acids. The V gene lost 5 bases and the J gene lost 3 bases, with 14 bases spanning the gap. The CDR3 sequence is CASSRYGGGYNEQFF. The CDR3 nucleotides read TGTGCCAGCAGTCGTTACGGGGGAGGCTACAATGAGCAGTTCTTC.

V gene TRBV4-1 combines with J gene TRBJ1-1; TRBD1 might be the D (6 bases). Looked up from germline, CDR1 is MGHRA and CDR2 is YSYEKL. This CDR3 contains 16 residues. Trimming pared 4 bases from V and 3 bases from J, leaving 18 bases between. CDR3 bases: TGCGCCAGCAGCCCCACAGGGATCCTTGGGGACACTGAAGCTTTCTTT. It translates to CASSPTGILGDTEAFF.

The V call is TRBV6-5, the J call TRBJ1-1; perhaps TRBD1 as D (5 bases). Germline V lookup: CDR1 MNHEY, CDR2 SVGAGI. V was cut by 6 bases and J by 4 bases, with 12 bases left in between. The CDR3 spans 13 residues. CDR3 amino acids: CASRQSRVTEAFF. Here the CDR3 DNA reads TGTGCCAGCAGGCAGAGCAGGGTCACTGAAGCTTTCTTT.

The genes are TRBV19 and TRBJ2-1; weak D call: TRBD1 (6 bases). Trimming pared 0 bases from V and 10 bases from J, leaving 16 bases between. The CDR3 contains 15 residues. Germline loops: CDR1 LNHDA, CDR2 SQIVND (reference sequence). The CDR3 region is CASSIELGTKKEQFF. The CDR3 coding sequence is TGTGCCAGTAGTATAGAGCTGGGGACAAAGAAAGAGCAGTTCTTC.

The chain recombines TRBV6-2 or TRBV6-3 with TRBJ1-5, with D unclear. Germline assignment: CDR1 MNHEY and CDR2 SVGEGT. CDR3 length: 14 amino acids. The V end was cut by 1 base, the J end by 0 bases, with 4 bases between. CDR3 coding DNA: TGTGCCAGCAGTTACTTCGGTAGCAATCAGCCCCAGCATTTT. Translating gives CASSYFGSNQPQHF.

The chain recombines TRBV7-9 with TRBJ1-2, with 9 positions matching TRBD1. CDR1 is SEHNR, CDR2 FQNEAQ, per germline (reference sequence). CDR3 length: 17 amino acids. Trimming removed 4 bases from V and 4 bases from J; junction bases left unmatched: 13. CDR3 sequence (DNA): TGTGCCAGCAGCTCCCGGGACAGGGAGGTCCTAACCTATGGCTACACCTTC. It encodes CASSSRDREVLTYGYTF. The variable domain in full, with the rest retrieved from reference TRBV7-9 and TRBJ1-2, is DTGVSQNPRHKITKRGQNVTFRCDPISEHNRLYWYRQTLGQGPEFLTYFQNEAQLEKSRLLSDRFSAERPKGSFSTLEIQRTEQGDSAMYLCASSSRDREVLTYGYTFGSGTRLTVV.